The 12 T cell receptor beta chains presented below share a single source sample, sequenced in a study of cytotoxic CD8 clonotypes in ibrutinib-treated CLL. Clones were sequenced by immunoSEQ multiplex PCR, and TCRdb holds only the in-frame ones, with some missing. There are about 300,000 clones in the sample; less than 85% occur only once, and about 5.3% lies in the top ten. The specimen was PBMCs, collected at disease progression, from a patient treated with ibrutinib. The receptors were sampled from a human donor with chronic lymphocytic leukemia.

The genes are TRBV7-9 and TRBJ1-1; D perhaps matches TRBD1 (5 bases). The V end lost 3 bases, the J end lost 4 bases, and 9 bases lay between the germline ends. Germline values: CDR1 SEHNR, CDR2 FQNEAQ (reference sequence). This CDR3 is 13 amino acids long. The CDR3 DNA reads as TGTGCCAGCAGCTTTCCGGGGCGCACTGAAGCTTTCTTT. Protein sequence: CASSFPGRTEAFF.

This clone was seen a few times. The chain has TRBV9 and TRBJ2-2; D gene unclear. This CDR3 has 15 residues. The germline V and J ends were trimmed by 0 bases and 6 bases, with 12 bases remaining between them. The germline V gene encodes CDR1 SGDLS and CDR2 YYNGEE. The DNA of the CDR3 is TGTGCCAGCAGCGTAGGTCCCTCAGGCCCCGGGGAGCTGTTTTTT. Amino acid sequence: CASSVGPSGPGELFF.

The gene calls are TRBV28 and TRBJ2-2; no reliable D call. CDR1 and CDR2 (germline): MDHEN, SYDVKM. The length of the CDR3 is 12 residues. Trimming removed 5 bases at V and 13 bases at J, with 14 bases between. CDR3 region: CASSHNLRWLFF. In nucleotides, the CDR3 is TGTGCCAGCAGTCACAATCTTAGATGGCTGTTTTTT.

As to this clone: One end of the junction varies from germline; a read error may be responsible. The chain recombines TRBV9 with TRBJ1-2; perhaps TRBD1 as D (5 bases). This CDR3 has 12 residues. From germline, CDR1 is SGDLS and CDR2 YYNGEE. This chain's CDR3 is CASSVGTQGLAF. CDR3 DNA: TGTGCCAGCAGCGTAGGGACCCAGGGCCTCGCCTTC.

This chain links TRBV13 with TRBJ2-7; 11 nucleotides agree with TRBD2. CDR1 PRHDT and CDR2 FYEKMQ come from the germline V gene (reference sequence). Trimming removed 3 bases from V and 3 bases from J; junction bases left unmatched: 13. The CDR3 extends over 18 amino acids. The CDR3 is CASSFLPLAGGSNYEQYF. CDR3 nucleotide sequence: TGTGCCAGCAGCTTCCTCCCTCTAGCGGGGGGTTCCAACTACGAGCAGTACTTC.

This chain's CDR3 is CASSYVPGADTQYF. The DNA of the CDR3 is TGTGCCAGCAGTTACGTCCCTGGAGCAGATACGCAGTATTTT. The chain links TRBV27 to TRBJ2-3; no clear D gene. The CDR3 consists of 14 residues. Trimming took off 4 bases at V and 4 bases at J, with 12 bases between the two ends. Germline lookup yields CDR1 MNHEY and CDR2 SMNVEV (reference sequence).

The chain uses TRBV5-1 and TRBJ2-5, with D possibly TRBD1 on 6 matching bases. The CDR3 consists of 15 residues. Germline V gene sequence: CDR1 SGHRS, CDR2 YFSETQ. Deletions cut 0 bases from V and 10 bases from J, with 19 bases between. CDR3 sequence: CASSLGQVSIDDQYF. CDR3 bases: TGCGCCAGCAGCTTGGGACAGGTTTCAATAGATGACCAGTACTTC. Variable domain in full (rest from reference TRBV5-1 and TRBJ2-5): KAGVTQTPRYLIKTRGQQVTLSCSPISGHRSVSWYQQTPGQGLQFLFEYFSETQRNKGNFPGRFSGRQFSNSRSEMNVSTLELGDSALYLCASSLGQVSIDDQYFGPGTRLLVL.

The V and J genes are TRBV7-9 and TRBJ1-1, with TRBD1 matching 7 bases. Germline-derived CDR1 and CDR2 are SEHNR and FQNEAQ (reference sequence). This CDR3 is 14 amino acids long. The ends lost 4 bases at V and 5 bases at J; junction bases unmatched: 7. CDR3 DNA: TGTGCCAGCAGCTCGACCGACAGGGCAACTGAAGCTTTCTTT. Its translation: CASSSTDRATEAFF.

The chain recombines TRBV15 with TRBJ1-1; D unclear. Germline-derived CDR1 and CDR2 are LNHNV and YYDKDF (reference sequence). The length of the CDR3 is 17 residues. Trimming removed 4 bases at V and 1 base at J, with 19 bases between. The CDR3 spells CATSKRSVMFSNTEAFF. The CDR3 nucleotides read TGTGCCACCAGCAAGAGGTCAGTAATGTTTTCGAACACTGAAGCTTTCTTT.

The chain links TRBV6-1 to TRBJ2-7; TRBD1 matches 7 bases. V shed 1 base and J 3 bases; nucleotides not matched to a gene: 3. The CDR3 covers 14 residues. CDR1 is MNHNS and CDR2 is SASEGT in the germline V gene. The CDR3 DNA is TGTGCCAGCAGTGAAGGGACAGGTGTCTACGAGCAGTACTTC. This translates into CASSEGTGVYEQYF.

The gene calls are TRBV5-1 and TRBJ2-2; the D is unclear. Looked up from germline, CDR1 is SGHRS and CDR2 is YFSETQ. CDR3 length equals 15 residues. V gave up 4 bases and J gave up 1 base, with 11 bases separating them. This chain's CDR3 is CASSRRTGNTGELFF. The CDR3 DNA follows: TGCGCCAGCAGCCGACGGACGGGGAACACCGGGGAGCTGTTTTTT.

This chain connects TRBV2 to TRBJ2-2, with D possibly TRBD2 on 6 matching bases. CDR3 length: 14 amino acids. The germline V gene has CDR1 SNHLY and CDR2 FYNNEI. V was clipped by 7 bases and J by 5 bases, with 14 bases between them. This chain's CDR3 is CASKEGIVTGELFF. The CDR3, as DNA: TGTGCCAGCAAGGAGGGTATAGTGACCGGGGAGCTGTTTTTT.